These T cell receptor beta chains were read from a single sample in a study of identical twins. TCRdb passed the 5' RACE reads through MiXCR, listing each CDR3 protein once. The table includes about 200,000 distinct CDR3 sequences, approximately 5.9% detected once. A further study also used this sample, focusing on T cells expressing NK-cell markers.

Material for sequencing was CD8+ T cells sorted from blood. Source of these receptors: a woman aged 18 to 35 in good health. Both conserved end residues are trimmed from each CDR3. The D gene is left open where the match is weak. Some rows mark clone size as missing; the rest say once, few, many or name a class of expanded clone.

CDR3: ASSIGVGAF; V: TRBV19; size: -; D: -; J: TRBJ1-1
CDR3: ASSQDPRGPYYNEQF; V: TRBV4-1; size: many; D: -; J: TRBJ2-1
CDR3: ATSRDRVFSGNTIY; V: TRBV15; size: few; D: -; J: TRBJ1-3
CDR3: SVEGGSGQETQY; V: TRBV29-1; size: many; D: -; J: TRBJ2-5
CDR3: ASRVTVQQPQH; V: TRBV10-1; size: -; D: -; J: TRBJ1-5
CDR3: ASADRVPSLAMRTEAF; V: TRBV5-6; size: -; D: -; J: TRBJ1-1
CDR3: ASSYEREVPGELF; V: TRBV6-5; size: few; D: TRBD2; J: TRBJ2-2
CDR3: SARGISGGSYEQY; V: TRBV20-1; size: -; D: TRBD2; J: TRBJ2-7
CDR3: ASSLDSAGPETQY; V: TRBV12-3/TRBV12-4; size: few; D: -; J: TRBJ2-5
CDR3: ASSFWPDTQY; V: TRBV7-9; size: -; D: -; J: TRBJ2-3
CDR3: ASRQTLSQETQY; V: TRBV12-3/TRBV12-4; size: -; D: -; J: TRBJ2-5
CDR3: AWSVGDRDYEQY; V: TRBV30; size: few; D: TRBD1; J: TRBJ2-7
CDR3: ASSLTGGLTEAF; V: TRBV11-2; size: many; D: -; J: TRBJ1-1
CDR3: ASSLTSGFRDTEAF; V: TRBV28; size: many; D: -; J: TRBJ1-1
CDR3: ASSLFPGEVVAGVPYEQY; V: TRBV11-2; size: few; D: -; J: TRBJ2-7
CDR3: SVEGRRSYNEQF; V: TRBV29-1; size: many; D: -; J: TRBJ2-1
CDR3: AISESPGAGDTQY; V: TRBV10-3; size: -; D: -; J: TRBJ2-3
CDR3: ASSDGGSPLH; V: TRBV10-1; size: many; D: -; J: TRBJ1-6
CDR3: ASMGLSNTEAF; V: TRBV7-8; size: few; D: -; J: TRBJ1-1
CDR3: ASRDTGELF; V: TRBV7-8; size: many; D: -; J: TRBJ2-2
CDR3: ASSRDGAVTEQY; V: TRBV12-3/TRBV12-4; size: many; D: -; J: TRBJ2-7
CDR3: ASSLRGGNSANEQF; V: TRBV11-3; size: many; D: -; J: TRBJ2-1
CDR3: ASTEGGPQH; V: TRBV12-3/TRBV12-4; size: -; D: -; J: TRBJ1-5
CDR3: SAREGNTEAF; V: TRBV20-1; size: many; D: -; J: TRBJ1-1
CDR3: ASSDRGNIQY; V: TRBV2; size: -; D: -; J: TRBJ2-4
CDR3: ASSQVSGGNTGELF; V: TRBV3-1; size: few; D: TRBD2; J: TRBJ2-2
CDR3: ASSYAQAQDTQY; V: TRBV6-5; size: few; D: -; J: TRBJ2-3